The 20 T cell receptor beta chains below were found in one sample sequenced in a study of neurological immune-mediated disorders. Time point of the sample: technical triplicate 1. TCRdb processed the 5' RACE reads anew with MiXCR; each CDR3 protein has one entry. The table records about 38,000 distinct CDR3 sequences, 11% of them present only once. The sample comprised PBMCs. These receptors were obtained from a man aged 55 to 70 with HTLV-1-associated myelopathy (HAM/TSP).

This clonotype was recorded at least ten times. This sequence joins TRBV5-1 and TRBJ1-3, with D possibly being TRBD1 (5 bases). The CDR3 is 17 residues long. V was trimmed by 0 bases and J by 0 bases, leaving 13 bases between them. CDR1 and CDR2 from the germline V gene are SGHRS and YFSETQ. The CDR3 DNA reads TGCGCCAGCAGCTTGGTAGCAGGGAGGATCTCTGGAAACACCATATATTTT. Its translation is CASSLVAGRISGNTIYF.

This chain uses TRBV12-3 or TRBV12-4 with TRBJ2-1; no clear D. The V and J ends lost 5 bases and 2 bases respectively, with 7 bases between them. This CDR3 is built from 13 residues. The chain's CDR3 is CASSPDAYNEQFF. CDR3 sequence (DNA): TGTGCCAGCAGTCCCGACGCCTACAATGAGCAGTTCTTC.

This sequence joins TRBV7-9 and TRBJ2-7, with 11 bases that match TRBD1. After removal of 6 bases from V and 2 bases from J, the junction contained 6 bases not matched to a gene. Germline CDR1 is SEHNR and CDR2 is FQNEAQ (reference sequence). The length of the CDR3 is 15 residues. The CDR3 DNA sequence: TGTGCCAGCAGAACCGGACAGGGGGCGACCTACGAGCAGTACTTC. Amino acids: CASRTGQGATYEQYF.

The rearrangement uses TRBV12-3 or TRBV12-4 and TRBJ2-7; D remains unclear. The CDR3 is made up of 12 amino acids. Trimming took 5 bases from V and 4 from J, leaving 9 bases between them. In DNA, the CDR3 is TGTGCCAGCAGTATATCGACGTACGAGCAGTACTTC. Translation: CASSISTYEQYF.

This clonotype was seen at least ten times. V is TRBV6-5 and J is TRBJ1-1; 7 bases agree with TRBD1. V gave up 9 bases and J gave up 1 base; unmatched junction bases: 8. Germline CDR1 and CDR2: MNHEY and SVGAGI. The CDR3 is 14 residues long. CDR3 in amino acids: CASISGTENTEAFF. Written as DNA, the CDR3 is TGTGCCAGTATTTCCGGGACAGAGAACACTGAAGCTTTCTTT.

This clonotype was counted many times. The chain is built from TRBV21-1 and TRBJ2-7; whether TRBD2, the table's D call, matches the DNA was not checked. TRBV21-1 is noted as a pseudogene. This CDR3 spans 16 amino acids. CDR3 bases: TGTGCCAGCAGCAAAGCGCCGGCTAGCGCCTCCTACGAGCAGTACTTC. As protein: CASSKAPASASYEQYF.

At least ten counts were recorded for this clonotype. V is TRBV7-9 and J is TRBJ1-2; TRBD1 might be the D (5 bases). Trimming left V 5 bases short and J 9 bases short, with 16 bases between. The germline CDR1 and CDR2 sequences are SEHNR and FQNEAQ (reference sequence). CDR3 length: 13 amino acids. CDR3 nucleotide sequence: TGTGCCAGCAGCCTTAGCGACAGTCTACGCTACACCTTC. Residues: CASSLSDSLRYTF.

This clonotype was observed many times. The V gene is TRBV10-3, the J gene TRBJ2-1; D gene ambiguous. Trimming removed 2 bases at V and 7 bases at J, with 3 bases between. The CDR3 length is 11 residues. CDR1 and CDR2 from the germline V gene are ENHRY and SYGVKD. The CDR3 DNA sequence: TGTGCCATCAGTGAGGTAAATGAGCAGTTCTTC. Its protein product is CAISEVNEQFF.

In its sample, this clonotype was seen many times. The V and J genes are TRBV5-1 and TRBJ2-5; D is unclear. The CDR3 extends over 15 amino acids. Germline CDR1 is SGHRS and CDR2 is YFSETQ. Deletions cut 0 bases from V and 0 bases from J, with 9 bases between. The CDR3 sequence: CASSLAARYQETQYF. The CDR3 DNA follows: TGCGCCAGCAGCTTGGCAGCTAGGTACCAAGAGACCCAGTACTTC.

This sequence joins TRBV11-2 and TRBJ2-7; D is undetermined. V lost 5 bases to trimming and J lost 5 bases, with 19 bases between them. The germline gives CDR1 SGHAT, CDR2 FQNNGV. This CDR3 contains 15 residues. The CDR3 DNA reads TGTGCCAGCAGCCTTCAACCCTGGACCACGGACGAGCAGTACTTC. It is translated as CASSLQPWTTDEQYF.

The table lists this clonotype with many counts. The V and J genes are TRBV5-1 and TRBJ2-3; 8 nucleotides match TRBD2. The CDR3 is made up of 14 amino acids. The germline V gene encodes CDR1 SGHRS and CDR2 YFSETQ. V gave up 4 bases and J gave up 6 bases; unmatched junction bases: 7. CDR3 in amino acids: CASSQGLVFDTQYF. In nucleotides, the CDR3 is TGCGCCAGCAGCCAGGGACTAGTCTTCGATACGCAGTATTTT.

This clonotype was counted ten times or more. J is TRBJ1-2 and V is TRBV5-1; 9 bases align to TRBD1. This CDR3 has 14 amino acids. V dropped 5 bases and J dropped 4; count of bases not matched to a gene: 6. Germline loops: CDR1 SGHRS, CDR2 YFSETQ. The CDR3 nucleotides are TGCGCCAGCAGACCCACAGGGGGCGGCTATGGCTACACCTTC. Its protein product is CASRPTGGGYGYTF.

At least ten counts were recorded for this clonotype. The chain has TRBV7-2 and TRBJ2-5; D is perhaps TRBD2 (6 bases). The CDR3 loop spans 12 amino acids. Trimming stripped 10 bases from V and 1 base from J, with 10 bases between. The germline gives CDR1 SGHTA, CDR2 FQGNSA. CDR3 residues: CATGDFQETQYF. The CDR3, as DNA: TGTGCCACCGGGGACTTCCAAGAGACCCAGTACTTC.

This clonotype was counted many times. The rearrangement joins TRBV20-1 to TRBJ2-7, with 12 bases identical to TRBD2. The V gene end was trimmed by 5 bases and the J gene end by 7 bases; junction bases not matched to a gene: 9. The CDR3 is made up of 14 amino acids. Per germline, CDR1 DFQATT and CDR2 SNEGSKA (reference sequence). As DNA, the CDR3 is TGCAGTGCTGGAGGACTAGCGGGATACCGGGAGCAGTACTTC. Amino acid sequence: CSAGGLAGYREQYF.

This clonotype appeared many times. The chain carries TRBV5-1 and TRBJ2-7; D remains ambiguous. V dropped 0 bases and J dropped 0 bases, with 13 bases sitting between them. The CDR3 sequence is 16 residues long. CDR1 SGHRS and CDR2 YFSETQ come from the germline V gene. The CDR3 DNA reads TGCGCCAGCAGCTTGGGGCAGATTATATTCTCCTACGAGCAGTACTTC. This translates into CASSLGQIIFSYEQYF.

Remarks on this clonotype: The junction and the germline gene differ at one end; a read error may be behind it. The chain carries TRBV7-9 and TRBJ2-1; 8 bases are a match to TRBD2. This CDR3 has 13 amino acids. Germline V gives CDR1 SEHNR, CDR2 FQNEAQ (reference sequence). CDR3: CANSLAGYNEQFF. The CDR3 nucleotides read TGTGCCAACAGCTTAGCGGGGTACAATGAGCAGTTCTTT. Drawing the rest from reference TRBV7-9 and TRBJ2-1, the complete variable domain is DTGVSQNPRHKITKRGQNVTFRCDPISEHNRLYWYRQTLGQGPEFLTYFQNEAQLEKSRLLSDRFSAERPKGSFSTLEIQRTEQGDSAMYLCANSLAGYNEQFFGPGTRLTVL.

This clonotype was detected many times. This chain's CDR3 is CASSASPGGSYNEQFF. The CDR3 nucleotides read TGTGCCAGCAGTGCCTCTCCAGGGGGCTCCTACAATGAGCAGTTCTTC. J is TRBJ2-1 and V is TRBV6-4, with 7 positions matching TRBD1. The CDR3 totals 16 residues. The germline gives CDR1 MRHNA, CDR2 SNTAGT. V lost 4 bases, J lost 0 bases, and 6 bases stayed unmatched.

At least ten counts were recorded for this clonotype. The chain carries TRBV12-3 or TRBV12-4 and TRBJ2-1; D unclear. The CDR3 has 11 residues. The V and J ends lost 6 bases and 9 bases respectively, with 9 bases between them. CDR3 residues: CASSRGGEQFF. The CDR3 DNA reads TGTGCCAGCAGCCGAGGCGGTGAGCAGTTCTTC.

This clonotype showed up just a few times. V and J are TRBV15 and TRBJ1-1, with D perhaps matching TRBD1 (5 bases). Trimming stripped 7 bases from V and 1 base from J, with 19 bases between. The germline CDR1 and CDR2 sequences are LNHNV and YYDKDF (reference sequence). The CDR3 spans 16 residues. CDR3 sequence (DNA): TGTGCCACCACCCCTCCTACCGGGACGGAGAACACTGAAGCTTTCTTT. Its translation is CATTPPTGTENTEAFF. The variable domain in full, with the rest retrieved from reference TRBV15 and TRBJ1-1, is DAMVIQNPRYQVTQFGKPVTLSCSQTLNHNVMYWYQQKSSQAPKLLFHYYDKDFNNEADTPDNFQSRRPNTSFCFLDIRSPGLGDTAMYLCATTPPTGTENTEAFFGQGTRLTVV.

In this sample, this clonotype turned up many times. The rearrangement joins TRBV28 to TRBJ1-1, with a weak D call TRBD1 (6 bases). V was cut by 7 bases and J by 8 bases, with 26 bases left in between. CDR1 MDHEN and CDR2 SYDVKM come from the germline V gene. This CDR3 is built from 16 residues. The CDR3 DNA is TGTGCCAGCACCTCCCTGGGGGCAGGGTGGGGCTTGGAAGCTTTCTTT. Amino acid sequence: CASTSLGAGWGLEAFF.